This passage covers 30 T cell receptor beta chains from one sample sequenced in a study of radiotherapy plus CTLA-4 blockade in lung cancer. Clones were read by immunoSEQ multiplex PCR, and TCRdb kept only the in-frame ones, dropping some. The sample yields 85,000 to 120,000 clones, about 85% seen once. The sequencing here drew on peripheral blood, taken from a patient treated with radiotherapy plus ipilimumab. Source of these receptors: a human donor with non-small cell lung cancer that progressed on radiotherapy plus ipilimumab. Some clones in this sample may be carry-over from other donors' samples.

The rearrangement joins TRBV7-2 to TRBJ2-2, with D perhaps matching TRBD1 (5 bases). The V end lost 3 bases, the J end lost 4 bases, and 12 bases lay between the germline ends. CDR1 is SGHTA and CDR2 is FQGNSA in the germline V gene. CDR3 length equals 15 residues. The CDR3 coding sequence is TGTGCCAGCAGCTTTCAGGGATCGGGCACCGGGGAGCTGTTTTTT. Amino acids: CASSFQGSGTGELFF.

This clone was seen a single time. This chain uses TRBV6-1 with TRBJ1-1, with D unresolved. V was trimmed by 1 base and J by 4 bases, leaving 7 bases between them. Per germline, CDR1 MNHNS and CDR2 SASEGT. The CDR3 is made up of 13 amino acids. In DNA form, the CDR3 reads TGTGCCAGCAGTGAAGGGGCGCGCACTGAAGCTTTCTTT. Translating it yields CASSEGARTEAFF.

The V and J genes are TRBV4-3 and TRBJ2-7, with 7 bases matching TRBD1. Germline V CDR1 and CDR2: LGHNA, YSLEER. CDR3 length equals 16 residues. V lost 3 bases, J lost 3 bases, and 11 bases stayed unmatched. CDR3 sequence reads: CASSHWDSRLVYEQYF. DNA of the CDR3: TGCGCCAGCAGCCATTGGGACAGCCGACTGGTCTACGAGCAGTACTTC.

This chain joins TRBV4-1 and TRBJ2-7; a possible D gene is TRBD1 (5 bases). The CDR3 has 14 residues. CDR1 and CDR2 (germline): MGHRA, YSYEKL. Trimming took off 4 bases at V and 6 bases at J, with 16 bases between the two ends. The CDR3 loop reads CASSRLPREGEQYF. The CDR3 DNA is TGCGCCAGCAGCCGGTTACCCAGGGAAGGCGAGCAGTACTTC.

The chain recombines TRBV7-9 with TRBJ2-3; D is ambiguous. Germline V gene data show CDR1 as SEHNR and CDR2 as FQNEAQ (reference sequence). There are 13 residues in the CDR3. The V end was cut by 3 bases, the J end by 7 bases, with 11 bases between. The DNA of the CDR3 is TGTGCCAGCAGCTTCGCGTCTTCGAATACGCAGTATTTT. It translates to CASSFASSNTQYF.

The CDR3 loop reads CASSLGQRTEAFF. In DNA, the CDR3 is TGTGCCAGCAGCTTGGGACAAAGGACTGAAGCTTTCTTT. The chain links TRBV7-6 to TRBJ1-1; a weak D match, TRBD1 (6 bases). The germline V gene encodes CDR1 SGHVS and CDR2 FNYEAQ. Trimming cost V 3 bases and J 5 bases, with 10 bases left between them. The CDR3 extends over 13 amino acids. The entire variable domain, with the rest obtained from reference TRBV7-6 and TRBJ1-1, is as follows: GAGVSQSPRYKVTKRGQDVALRCDPISGHVSLYWYRQALGQGPEFLTYFNYEAQQDKSGLPNDRFSAERPEGSISTLTIQRTEQRDSAMYRCASSLGQRTEAFFGQGTRLTVV.

The chain has TRBV7-2 and TRBJ1-1; no clear D gene. Germline-derived CDR1 and CDR2 are SGHTA and FQGNSA. Deletions cut 4 bases from V and 3 bases from J, with 12 bases between. This CDR3 is built from 14 residues. The CDR3 coding sequence is TGTGCCAGCAGCTACGTCCCCCGGGACACTGAAGCTTTCTTT. Amino acids: CASSYVPRDTEAFF.

The gene calls are TRBV4-3 and TRBJ1-4; D is perhaps TRBD1 (6 bases). Germline-derived CDR1 and CDR2 are LGHNA and YSLEER. This CDR3 is 16 amino acids long. Trimming took 1 base from V and 2 from J, leaving 11 bases between them. The CDR3 DNA follows: TGCGCCAGCAGCCAAGGACAGGATGTGACTAATGAAAAACTGTTTTTT. This codes for CASSQGQDVTNEKLFF.

The rearrangement joins TRBV11-3 to TRBJ2-3; the match to TRBD2 covers 8 bases. V lost 0 bases to trimming and J lost 5 bases; unmatched junction nucleotides: 10. The CDR3 consists of 17 residues. The germline CDR1 and CDR2 sequences are SGHNT and YENEEA. The CDR3 DNA is TGTGCCAGCAGCTTAGACCCCTACGGGGGGGCAATAGATACGCAGTATTTT. This sequence encodes CASSLDPYGGAIDTQYF.

V gene TRBV28 combines with J gene TRBJ2-7, with TRBD1 as a possible D gene (6 bases). CDR1 is MDHEN and CDR2 is SYDVKM in the germline V gene. The CDR3 totals 14 residues. With 4 bases removed from V and 1 base from J, the gap between germline ends came to 11 bases. The CDR3 region is CASSSPGQSYEQYF. The CDR3, as DNA: TGTGCCAGCAGTTCGCCCGGACAGTCCTACGAGCAGTACTTC. The full variable domain, completed using reference TRBV28 and TRBJ2-7, is DVKVTQSSRYLVKRTGEKVFLECVQDMDHENMFWYRQDPGLGLRLIYFSYDVKMKEKGDIPEGYSVSREKKERFSLILESASTNQTSMYLCASSSPGQSYEQYFGPGTRLTVT.

The chain is built from TRBV9 and TRBJ2-1, with D possibly being TRBD2 (5 bases). V was shortened by 0 bases and J by 6 bases, with 10 bases between the two germline ends. Germline assignment: CDR1 SGDLS and CDR2 YYNGEE. CDR3 size: 14 residues. In DNA, the CDR3 is TGTGCCAGCAGCGTAGGAGGGCACACCAATGAGCAGTTCTTC. As protein: CASSVGGHTNEQFF.

With regard to this clone: At one of its ends the junction is not consistent with the germline gene, which may arise from a read error. V usage is TRBV7-9 and J usage is TRBJ1-3, with D hard to call. The germline V gene encodes CDR1 SEHNR and CDR2 FQNEAQ (reference sequence). The CDR3 is 11 residues long. CDR3 loop: CASSLLRSVDF. DNA of the CDR3: TGTGCCAGCAGCTTATTACGTAGTGTGGATTTT.

Details on this clone: In the same sample, other DNA sequences code for this CDR3. Written as DNA, the CDR3 is TGTGCCAGCAGCTTACAGGGGGCTAGGAATTCACCCCTCCACTTT. Its translation is CASSLQGARNSPLHF. The chain uses TRBV7-9 and TRBJ1-6, with 8 positions matching TRBD1. The germline V gene encodes CDR1 SEHNR and CDR2 FQNEAQ (reference sequence). The CDR3 length is 15 residues. V was pared by 2 bases and J by 7 bases, with 4 bases of the junction left unmatched.

The chain employs TRBV6-5 and TRBJ1-1; D gene unclear. The CDR3 loop spans 15 amino acids. Germline loops: CDR1 MNHEY, CDR2 SVGAGI. V was pared by 2 bases and J by 1 base, with 11 bases between. CDR3 protein: CASSYSPSGNTEAFF. The DNA of the CDR3 is TGTGCCAGCAGTTACAGTCCCTCGGGGAACACTGAAGCTTTCTTT.

Only one count was recorded for this clone. The V gene is TRBV27, the J gene TRBJ1-1; D remains unclear. The V end lost 8 bases, the J end lost 4 bases, and 23 bases lay between the germline ends. The CDR3 contains 16 residues. Germline assignment: CDR1 MNHEY and CDR2 SMNVEV (reference sequence). As DNA, the CDR3 is TGTGCCAGCCGTGGGCTGGGGAGGACCCAAACCACTGAAGCTTTCTTT. This codes for CASRGLGRTQTTEAFF.

J is TRBJ1-1 and V is TRBV5-4, with TRBD1 matching over 7 bases. Germline V gives CDR1 SGHNT, CDR2 YYREEE (reference sequence). This CDR3 contains 15 residues. V trimming: 4 bases; J trimming: 5 bases; junction bases outside the gene matches: 11. The CDR3 DNA sequence: TGTGCCAGCAGCGAGGGACAGAGTATGGGGACTGAAGCTTTCTTT. This codes for CASSEGQSMGTEAFF.

The rearrangement uses TRBV7-2 and TRBJ2-7; 9 bases are a match to TRBD2. The CDR3 totals 16 residues. J lost 2 bases, V lost 0 bases, and 5 bases had no gene match. Germline V gene data show CDR1 as SGHTA and CDR2 as FQGNSA. Here the CDR3 reads CASSLAGRGGPYEQYF. For the CDR3, the DNA is TGTGCCAGCAGCTTAGCGGGGCGGGGGGGCCCCTACGAGCAGTACTTC.

The J gene is TRBJ2-7, the V gene TRBV7-9; D uncertain. The ends were cut back, 5 bases at V and 0 bases at J, with 2 bases in the middle. The CDR3 runs 11 residues. Germline V lookup: CDR1 SEHNR, CDR2 FQNEAQ (reference sequence). The CDR3 DNA follows: TGTGCCAGCAGCGGCTCCTACGAGCAGTACTTC. Translated: CASSGSYEQYF.

The chain uses TRBV5-8 and TRBJ2-2; 11 bases map to TRBD1. The germline V gene encodes CDR1 SGHTS and CDR2 YDEGEE. J gave up 7 bases and V 2 bases, and 7 bases lay outside the gene matches. The CDR3 extends over 16 amino acids. The CDR3 bases are TGTGCCAGCAGCTTTTGGACAGGGGGCGTAGACGGGGAGCTGTTTTTT. Translated, it gives CASSFWTGGVDGELFF.

This chain joins TRBV5-1 and TRBJ1-2, with 7 bases matching TRBD1. The CDR3 consists of 13 residues. The V gene end was trimmed by 4 bases and the J gene end by 8 bases; junction bases not matched to a gene: 8. CDR1 SGHRS and CDR2 YFSETQ come from the germline V gene. The DNA of the CDR3 is TGCGCCAGCAGCGGCCGGGACAGAAAGGGCTACACCTTC. Translated, it gives CASSGRDRKGYTF.

The chain couples TRBV6-1 to TRBJ2-7; D possibly matches TRBD1 or TRBD2 (5 bases each). V was pared by 5 bases and J by 5 bases, with 10 bases between. Germline CDR1 is MNHNS and CDR2 is SASEGT. The CDR3 covers 12 residues. CDR3 nucleotide sequence: TGTGCCAGCAGTTATATGGGGGACGAGCAGTACTTC. This gives the protein CASSYMGDEQYF.

The rearrangement uses TRBV2 and TRBJ1-4, with a tentative D call TRBD1 (6 bases). Germline CDR1 SNHLY, CDR2 FYNNEI. The CDR3 spans 16 residues. The V end lost 6 bases, the J end lost 4 bases, and 18 bases lay between the germline ends. The CDR3 DNA reads TGTGCCAGCAGAAGAGGGGGAGGGGGGTTTAATGAAAAACTGTTTTTT. Translating gives CASRRGGGGFNEKLFF.

This clone appeared once. The gene calls are TRBV6-5 and TRBJ2-5; D may be TRBD1 or TRBD2 (6 bases each). Trimming took off 0 bases at V and 5 bases at J, with 13 bases between the two ends. Germline lookup yields CDR1 MNHEY and CDR2 SVGAGI. This CDR3 region has 15 residues. The CDR3 region is CASSYSGGLYETQYF. DNA of the CDR3: TGTGCCAGCAGTTACTCCGGGGGCCTCTATGAGACCCAGTACTTC.

The V call is TRBV7-2, the J call TRBJ1-2; D may be TRBD1 (5 bases). The CDR3 is 12 amino acids. Germline V gives CDR1 SGHTA, CDR2 FQGNSA. Trimming removed 4 bases at V and 5 bases at J, with 8 bases between. DNA of the CDR3: TGTGCCAGCAGCTACCAGGGTTATGGCTACACCTTC. It codes for CASSYQGYGYTF.

V gene TRBV6-1 combines with J gene TRBJ2-7, with no clear D. Trimming cost V 0 bases and J 0 bases, with 9 bases left between them. Germline V gives CDR1 MNHNS, CDR2 SASEGT. The CDR3 runs 15 residues. The chain's CDR3 is CASSEAGGSSYEQYF. The CDR3, as DNA: TGTGCCAGCAGTGAAGCGGGCGGAAGCTCCTACGAGCAGTACTTC.

The chain joins TRBV18 to TRBJ1-5, with D maybe TRBD1 (5 bases). Germline-derived CDR1 and CDR2 are KGHSH and LQKENI. The V gene lost 3 bases and the J gene lost 1 base, with 13 bases spanning the gap. The CDR3 extends over 16 amino acids. The chain's CDR3 is CASSPESGGSNQPQHF. Here the CDR3 DNA reads TGTGCCAGCTCACCCGAATCCGGGGGAAGCAATCAGCCCCAGCATTTT.

The gene calls are TRBV5-6 and TRBJ1-4; 10 nucleotides agree with TRBD1. This CDR3 has 17 residues. Losses at the gene ends were 4 bases for V and 7 bases for J; bases not matched to a gene: 13. Germline loops: CDR1 SGHDT, CDR2 YYEEEE. CDR3 sequence (DNA): TGTGCCAGCAGCGATTATACCGGGACAGGGGAGGCTGAAAAACTGTTTTTT. Its translation: CASSDYTGTGEAEKLFF.

This chain uses TRBV27 with TRBJ2-7; TRBD2 is a possible D gene (6 bases). V dropped 0 bases and J dropped 3 bases, with 18 bases sitting between them. Germline assignment: CDR1 MNHEY and CDR2 SMNVEV (reference sequence). The CDR3 contains 17 residues. This CDR3 reads CASSLSILNLGGYEQYF. The DNA for the CDR3 is TGTGCCAGCAGTTTATCGATTTTAAACCTGGGGGGCTACGAGCAGTACTTC.

V and J are TRBV4-1 and TRBJ1-3, with D uncertain. Germline assignment: CDR1 MGHRA and CDR2 YSYEKL. This CDR3 is 15 amino acids long. The V gene lost 1 base and the J gene lost 2 bases, with 9 bases spanning the gap. DNA for the CDR3: TGCGCCAGCAGCCAAGGAAGCCACACTGGAAACACCATATATTTT. Amino acid sequence: CASSQGSHTGNTIYF.

The chain carries TRBV28 and TRBJ2-7, with no clear D. Germline assignment: CDR1 MDHEN and CDR2 SYDVKM. This CDR3 contains 15 residues. The V end was cut by 5 bases, the J end by 5 bases, with 19 bases between. Here the CDR3 reads CASSKMPSKADEQYF. CDR3 in DNA: TGTGCCAGCAGTAAGATGCCTTCGAAGGCTGACGAGCAGTACTTC.